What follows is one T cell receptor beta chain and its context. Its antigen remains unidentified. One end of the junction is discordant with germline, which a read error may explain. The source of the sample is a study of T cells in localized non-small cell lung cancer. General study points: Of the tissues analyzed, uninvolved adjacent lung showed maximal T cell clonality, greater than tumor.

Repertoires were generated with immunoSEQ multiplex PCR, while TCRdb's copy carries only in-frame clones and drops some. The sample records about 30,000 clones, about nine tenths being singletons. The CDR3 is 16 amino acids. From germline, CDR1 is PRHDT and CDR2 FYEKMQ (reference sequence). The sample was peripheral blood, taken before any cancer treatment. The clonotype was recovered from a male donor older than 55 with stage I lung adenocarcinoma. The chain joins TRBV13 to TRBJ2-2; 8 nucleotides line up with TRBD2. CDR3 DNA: TGTGCCAGTAGCTTAGGCCATGCGGGGGGCACCGGGGAGCTGTTTTTT. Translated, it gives CASSLGHAGGTGELFF.